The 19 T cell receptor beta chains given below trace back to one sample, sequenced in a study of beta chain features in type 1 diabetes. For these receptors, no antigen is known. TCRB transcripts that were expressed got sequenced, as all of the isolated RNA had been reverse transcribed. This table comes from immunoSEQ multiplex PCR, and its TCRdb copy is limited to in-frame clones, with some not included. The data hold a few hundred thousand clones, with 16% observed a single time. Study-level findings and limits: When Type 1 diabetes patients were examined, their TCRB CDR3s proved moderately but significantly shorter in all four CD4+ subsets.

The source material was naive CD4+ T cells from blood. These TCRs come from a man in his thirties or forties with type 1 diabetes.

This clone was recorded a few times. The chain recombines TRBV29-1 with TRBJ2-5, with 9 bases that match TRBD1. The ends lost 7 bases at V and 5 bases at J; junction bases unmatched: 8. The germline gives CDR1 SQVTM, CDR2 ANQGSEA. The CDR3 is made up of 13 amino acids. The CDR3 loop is CSGGQGIWETQYF. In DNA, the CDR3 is TGCAGCGGTGGACAGGGGATATGGGAGACCCAGTACTTC.

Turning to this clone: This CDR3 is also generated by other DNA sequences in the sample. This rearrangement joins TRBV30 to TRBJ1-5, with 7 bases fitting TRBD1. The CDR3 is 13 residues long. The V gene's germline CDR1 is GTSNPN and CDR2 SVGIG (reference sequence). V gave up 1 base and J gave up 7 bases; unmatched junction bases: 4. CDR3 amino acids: CAWSGQGVQPQHF. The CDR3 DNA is TGTGCCTGGAGTGGGCAGGGGGTCCAGCCCCAGCATTTT.

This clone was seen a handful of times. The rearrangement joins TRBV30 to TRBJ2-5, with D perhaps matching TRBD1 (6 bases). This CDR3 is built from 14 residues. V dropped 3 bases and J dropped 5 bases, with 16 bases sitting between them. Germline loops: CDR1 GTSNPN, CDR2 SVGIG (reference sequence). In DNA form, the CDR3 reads TGTGCCTGGAGGGGAACAGGGTCCAGGGAGACCCAGTACTTC. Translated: CAWRGTGSRETQYF.

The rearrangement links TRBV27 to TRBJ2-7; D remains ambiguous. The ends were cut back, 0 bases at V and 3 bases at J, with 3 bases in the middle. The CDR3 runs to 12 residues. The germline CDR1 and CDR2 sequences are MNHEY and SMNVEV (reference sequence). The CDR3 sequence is CASSLSGYEQYF. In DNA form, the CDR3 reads TGTGCCAGCAGTTTATCTGGCTACGAGCAGTACTTC.

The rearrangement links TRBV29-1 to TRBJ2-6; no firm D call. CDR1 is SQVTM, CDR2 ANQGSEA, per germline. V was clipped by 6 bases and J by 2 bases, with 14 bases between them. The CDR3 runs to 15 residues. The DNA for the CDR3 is TGCAGCGTGGATAGTATAGAGGCTGGGGCCAACGTCCTGACTTTC. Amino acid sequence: CSVDSIEAGANVLTF. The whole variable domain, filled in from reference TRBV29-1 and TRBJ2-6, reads SAVISQKPSRDICQRGTSLTIQCQVDSQVTMMFWYRQQPGQSLTLIATANQGSEATYESGFVIDKFPISRPNLTFSTLTVSNMSPEDSSIYLCSVDSIEAGANVLTFGAGSRLTVL.

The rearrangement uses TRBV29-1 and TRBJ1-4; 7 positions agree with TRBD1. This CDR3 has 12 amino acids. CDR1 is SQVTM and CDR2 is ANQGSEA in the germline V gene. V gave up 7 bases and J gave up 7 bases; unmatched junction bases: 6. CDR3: CSALQGPEKLFF. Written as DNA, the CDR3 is TGCAGCGCCCTACAGGGGCCTGAAAAACTGTTTTTT.

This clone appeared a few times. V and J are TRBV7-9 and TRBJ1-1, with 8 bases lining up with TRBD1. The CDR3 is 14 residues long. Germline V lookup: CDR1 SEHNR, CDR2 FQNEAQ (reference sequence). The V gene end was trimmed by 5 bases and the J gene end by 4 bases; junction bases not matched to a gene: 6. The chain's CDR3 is CASSPTGGTTEAFF. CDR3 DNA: TGTGCCAGCAGCCCTACAGGGGGAACCACTGAAGCTTTCTTT.

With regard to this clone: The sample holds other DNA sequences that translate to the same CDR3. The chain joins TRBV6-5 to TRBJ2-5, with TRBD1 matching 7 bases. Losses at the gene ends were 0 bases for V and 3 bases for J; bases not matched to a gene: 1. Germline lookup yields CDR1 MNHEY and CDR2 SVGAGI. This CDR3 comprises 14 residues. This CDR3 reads CASSYSTGEETQYF. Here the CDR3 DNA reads TGTGCCAGCAGTTACTCAACAGGGGAAGAGACCCAGTACTTC.

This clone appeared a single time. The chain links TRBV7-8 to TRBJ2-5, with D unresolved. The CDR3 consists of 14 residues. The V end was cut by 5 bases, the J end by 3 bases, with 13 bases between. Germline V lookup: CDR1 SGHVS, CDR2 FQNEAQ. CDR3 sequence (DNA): TGTGCCAGCAGCCCAAAGGTGGCAGAAGAGACCCAGTACTTC. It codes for CASSPKVAEETQYF.

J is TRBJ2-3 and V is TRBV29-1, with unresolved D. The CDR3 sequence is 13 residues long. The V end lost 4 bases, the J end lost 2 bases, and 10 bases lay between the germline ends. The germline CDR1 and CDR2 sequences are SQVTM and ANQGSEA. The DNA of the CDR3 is TGCAGCGTTGTGGTACAGTTCACAGATACGCAGTATTTT. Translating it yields CSVVVQFTDTQYF.

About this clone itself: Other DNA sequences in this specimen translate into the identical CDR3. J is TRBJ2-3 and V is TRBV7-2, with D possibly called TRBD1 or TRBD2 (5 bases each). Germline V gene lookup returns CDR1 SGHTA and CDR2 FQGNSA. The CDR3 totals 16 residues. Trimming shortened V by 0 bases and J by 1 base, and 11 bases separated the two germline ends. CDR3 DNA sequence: TGTGCCAGCAGCTTAGCTGGGGGACCCCGCACAGATACGCAGTATTTT. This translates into CASSLAGGPRTDTQYF.

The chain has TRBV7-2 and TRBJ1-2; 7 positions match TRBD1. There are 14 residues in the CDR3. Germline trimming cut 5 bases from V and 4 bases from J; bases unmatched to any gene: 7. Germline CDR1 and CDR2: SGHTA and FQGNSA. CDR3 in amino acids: CASSDRESGYGYTF. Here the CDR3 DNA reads TGTGCCAGCAGCGACAGGGAAAGTGGCTATGGCTACACCTTC.

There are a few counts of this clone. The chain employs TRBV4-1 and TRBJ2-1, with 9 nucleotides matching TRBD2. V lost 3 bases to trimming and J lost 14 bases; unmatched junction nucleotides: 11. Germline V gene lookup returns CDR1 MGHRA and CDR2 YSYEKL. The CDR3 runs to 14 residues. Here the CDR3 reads CASSHPGLARSEFF. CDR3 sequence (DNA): TGCGCCAGCAGCCACCCGGGACTAGCTCGGAGCGAGTTCTTC.

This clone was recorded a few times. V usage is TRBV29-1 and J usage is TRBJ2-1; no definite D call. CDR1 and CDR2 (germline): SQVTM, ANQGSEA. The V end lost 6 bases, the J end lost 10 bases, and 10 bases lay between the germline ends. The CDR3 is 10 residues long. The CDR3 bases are TGCAGCGTCCCGGGCGGAGAGCAGTTCTTC. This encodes CSVPGGEQFF.

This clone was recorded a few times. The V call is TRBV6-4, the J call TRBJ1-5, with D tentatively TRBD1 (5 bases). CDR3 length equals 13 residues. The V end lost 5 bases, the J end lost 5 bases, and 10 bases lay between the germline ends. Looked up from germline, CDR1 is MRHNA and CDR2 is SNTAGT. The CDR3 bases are TGTGCCAGCAGTAGTGACAGAGATCAGCCCCAGCATTTT. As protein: CASSSDRDQPQHF.

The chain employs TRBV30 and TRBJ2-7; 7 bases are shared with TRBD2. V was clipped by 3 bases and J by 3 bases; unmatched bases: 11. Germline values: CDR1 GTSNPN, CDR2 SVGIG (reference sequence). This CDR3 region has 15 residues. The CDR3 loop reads CAWRVPGGRLYEQYF. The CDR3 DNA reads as TGTGCCTGGAGGGTCCCGGGGGGAAGGCTCTACGAGCAGTACTTC.

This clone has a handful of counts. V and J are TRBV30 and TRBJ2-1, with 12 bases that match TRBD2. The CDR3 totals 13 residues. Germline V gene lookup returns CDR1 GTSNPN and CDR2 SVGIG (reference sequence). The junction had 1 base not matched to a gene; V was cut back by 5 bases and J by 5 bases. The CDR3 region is CAWWTSGDNEQFF. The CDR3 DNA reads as TGTGCCTGGTGGACTAGCGGGGACAATGAGCAGTTCTTC.

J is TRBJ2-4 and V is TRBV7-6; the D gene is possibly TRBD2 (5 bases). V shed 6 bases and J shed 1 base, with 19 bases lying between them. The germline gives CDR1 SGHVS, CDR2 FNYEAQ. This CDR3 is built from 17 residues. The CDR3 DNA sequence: TGTGCCAGCAGTCTCGAAAGGGCTAGCCTGGCCAAAAACATTCAGTACTTC. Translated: CASSLERASLAKNIQYF.

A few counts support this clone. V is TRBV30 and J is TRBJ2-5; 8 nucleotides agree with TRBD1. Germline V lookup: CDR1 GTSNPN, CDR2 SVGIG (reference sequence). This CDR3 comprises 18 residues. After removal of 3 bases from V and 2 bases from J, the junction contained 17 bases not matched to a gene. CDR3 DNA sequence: TGTGCCTGGAGCGCGTTTATCTCAGGGGGCAGAAGGCAAGAGACCCAGTACTTC. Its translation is CAWSAFISGGRRQETQYF. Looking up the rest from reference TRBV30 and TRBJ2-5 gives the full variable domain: SQTIHQWPATLVQPVGSPLSLECTVEGTSNPNLYWYRQAAGRGLQLLFYSVGIGQISSEVPQNLSASRPQDRQFILSSKKLLLSDSGFYLCAWSAFISGGRRQETQYFGPGTRLLVL.